The sequence of this TCR beta chain was determined in a study of tumor-infiltrating lymphocytes in primary liver carcinoma. Study summary: Patients had primary liver carcinoma treated by surgical resection.

Germline DNA was also extracted, while the blood RNA originated from unsorted whole blood. Patients were chronically HBV-infected and treatment-naive. Study results and limitations: Compared with blood, tumor repertoires held significantly more in their top 250 clones. Reduced overlap was seen in tumor-adjacent and tumor-blood pairs versus tumor region pairs.

TCR beta cDNA came from about 0.45 ug total RNA, primed with a constant-region primer. Each TCR beta library was derived from three nested multiplex PCR rounds that employed slightly modified ARM-PCR. In the first two PCR rounds, TRBV1-TRBV30 forward primers were paired with a C-beta reverse primer, and each round lasted around 10 cycles. TCRdb reanalysed the multiplex PCR reads using MiXCR and keeps one entry per CDR3 protein. Here the sample spans about 320,000 distinct CDR3 sequences, about 50% being singletons. The sample holds one count of this clonotype. Its specificity is not known. This may be a read error, as it is one base from a much larger clone. V was clipped by 0 bases and J by 2 bases, with 7 bases between them. This CDR3 is 14 amino acids long. Germline CDR1 is MNHEY and CDR2 is SVGAGI.

The sequenced material came from peripheral blood. This clonotype was obtained from a woman in her thirties with primary liver carcinoma and hepatitis B virus infection. The V call is TRBV6-5, the J call TRBJ2-5; possibly TRBD1 or TRBD2 for D (5 bases each). The CDR3 DNA sequence: TGTGCCAGCAGTTACTCGGGGGATCAAGAGACCCAGTACTTC. As protein: CASSYSGDQETQYF.